This T cell receptor (beta chain) derives from a study of T-cell reconstitution after alpha-beta-depleted transplantation in children. The CDR3 contains 17 residues. Germline values: CDR1 SGHDN, CDR2 FVKESK. J lost 0 bases, V lost 4 bases, and 5 bases had no gene match. Unique molecular identifiers were used to barcode this TCRbeta library. TCRdb ran MiXCR on the PCR reads and lists one entry per CDR3 protein. The sample includes about 370,000 distinct CDR3 sequences, roughly 22% seen only once; the top ten take less than 4.5%. The sequence derives from a human donor who donated a stem cell graft to a child with acute myeloid leukemia. The sequencing here drew on PBMCs from the stem cell graft donor, taken from the stem cell graft. V gene TRBV14 combines with J gene TRBJ1-4, with 10 nucleotides matching TRBD1. The CDR3 coding sequence is TGTGCCAGCAGCCTGGACAGGGGGACTGCAACTAATGAAAAACTGTTTTTT. Translating it yields CASSLDRGTATNEKLFF.